The 11 T cell receptor beta chains presented below share a single source sample, sequenced in a study of immune heterogeneity within non-small cell lung tumors. Amplifying TCR beta CDR3 involved multiplex PCR carried out with 32 V and 13 J primers. TCRdb independently ran MiXCR on the multiplex PCR reads; one entry per CDR3 protein. The data contain roughly 5,700 distinct CDR3 sequences, 21% of them seen just once; the ten biggest clones take up almost 10%. The template for each sample was about 660 ng of genomic DNA, which had been extracted from bulk tumor tissue. Every primary tumor yielded several biopsies, spaced far apart, that were taken during surgery. Before undergoing curative surgery, patients had newly diagnosed non-small cell lung cancer that was untreated. Specimen: lung tumor tissue. All receptors come from a woman aged 55-75 years with non-small cell lung cancer.

Within the sample, this clonotype is large. The CDR3 sequence is CASSHLPGGAEFF. Here the CDR3 DNA reads TGTGCCAGCAGCCATCTCCCGGGAGGGGCGGAATTCTTT. This chain links TRBV27 with TRBJ1-1, with a tentative D call TRBD1 (5 bases). The germline V and J ends were trimmed by 6 bases and 14 bases, with 22 bases remaining between them. Germline V gene lookup returns CDR1 MNHEY and CDR2 SMNVEV (reference sequence). The CDR3 is 13 amino acids.

This clonotype showed up just once. A much larger clone sits a single nucleotide away, making a read error possible. The J gene is TRBJ2-1, the V gene TRBV7-2; 8 nucleotides agree with TRBD2. The CDR3 is made up of 14 amino acids. Germline values: CDR1 SGHTA, CDR2 FQGNSA. V gave up 3 bases and J gave up 9 bases; unmatched junction bases: 7. The CDR3 nucleotides read TGTGCCAGCAGCTTTGCGCTCAGCGGGGGTGAGCAGTTCTTC. As protein: CASSFALSGGEQFF.

The genes are TRBV3-1 and TRBJ2-1; D ambiguous. Germline CDR1 is LGHDT and CDR2 is YNNKEL (reference sequence). This CDR3 contains 15 residues. Deletions cut 0 bases from V and 10 bases from J, with 16 bases between. In nucleotides, the CDR3 is TGTGCCAGCAGCCAAGATTCTAGGCCAGAGAGGGAGCAGTTCTTC. Translation: CASSQDSRPEREQFF.

This clonotype was counted a few times. The gene calls are TRBV10-2 and TRBJ2-5; no clear D gene. This CDR3 spans 13 amino acids. V dropped 4 bases and J dropped 5 bases, with 11 bases sitting between them. Germline lookup yields CDR1 WSHSY and CDR2 SAAADI. The CDR3 is CASSGGERETQYF. The CDR3 bases are TGCGCCAGCAGTGGGGGTGAAAGGGAGACCCAGTACTTC.

By proportion, this clonotype is medium-sized. This rearrangement joins TRBV29-1 to TRBJ2-7; either TRBD1 or TRBD2 may supply D (5 bases each). This CDR3 spans 12 amino acids. Trimming removed 6 bases at V and 4 bases at J, with 13 bases between. CDR1 and CDR2 from the germline V gene are SQVTM and ANQGSEA. The CDR3 spells CSVRDHGYEQYF. The CDR3 DNA reads as TGCAGCGTAAGGGACCATGGGTACGAGCAGTACTTC.

By sample share, this clonotype is medium-sized. CDR3 DNA: TGTGCCAGTAGTATAGTCCCCGGACGCTCCTACGAGCAGTACTTC. As protein: CASSIVPGRSYEQYF. This rearrangement joins TRBV19 to TRBJ2-7, with D unresolved. Germline lookup yields CDR1 LNHDA and CDR2 SQIVND (reference sequence). Trimming removed 1 base at V and 0 bases at J, with 10 bases between. CDR3 length equals 15 residues.

V usage is TRBV20-1 and J usage is TRBJ1-6, with a tentative D call TRBD1 (5 bases). Trimming took 4 bases from V and 0 from J, leaving 16 bases between them. The germline gives CDR1 DFQATT, CDR2 SNEGSKA (reference sequence). This CDR3 has 17 amino acids. In DNA form, the CDR3 reads TGCAGTGCTATCATAGGGACGGCGAGCTCCTATAATTCACCCCTCCACTTT. It yields the protein CSAIIGTASSYNSPLHF.

This clonotype was found once. This chain uses TRBV7-9 with TRBJ2-2; TRBD1 matches 7 bases. CDR3 length equals 19 residues. V shed 2 bases and J 4 bases; nucleotides not matched to a gene: 16. Germline V gene lookup returns CDR1 SEHNR and CDR2 FQNEAQ (reference sequence). The CDR3 bases are TGTGCCAGCAGCTTACTTTTATTTGATCGGACAGGTACCACCGGGGAGCTGTTTTTT. As protein: CASSLLLFDRTGTTGELFF.

This clonotype is deemed medium-sized. The chain recombines TRBV7-3 with TRBJ2-1; TRBD2 agrees at 8 bases. V was pared by 2 bases and J by 13 bases, with 10 bases of the junction left unmatched. The CDR3 runs to 14 residues. CDR1 SGHTA and CDR2 FQGTGA come from the germline V gene. The CDR3, as DNA: TGTGCCAGCAGCTTAGGGGGACTAGGGGCTATTCAGTTCTTC. Its protein is CASSLGGLGAIQFF.

Regarding this clonotype: Since a much larger clone is just one base distant, this may be a read error. This chain joins TRBV11-3 and TRBJ2-1; no clear D. The CDR3 totals 16 residues. Germline assignment: CDR1 SGHNT and CDR2 YENEEA. CDR3 residues: CSSSPDPQSSYNEQFF. CDR3 nucleotide sequence: TGTTCCAGCAGTCCCGACCCACAGAGCTCCTACAATGAGCAGTTCTTC. Combining the CDR3 with reference TRBV11-3 and TRBJ2-1 gives the whole variable domain EAGVVQSPRYKIIEKKQPVAFWCNPISGHNTLYWYLQNLGQGPELLIRYENEEAVDDSQLPKDRFSAERLKGVDSTLKIQPAELGDSAVYLCSSSPDPQSSYNEQFFGPGTRLTVL.

In regard to this clonotype: One base away lies a much larger clone, so this may be a sequencing read error. V and J are TRBV6-2 or TRBV6-3 and TRBJ1-1; TRBD1 aligns across 8 bases. Losses at the gene ends were 4 bases for V and 3 bases for J; bases not matched to a gene: 10. The CDR3 is 16 residues long. Germline V lookup: CDR1 MNHEY, CDR2 SVGEGT. The CDR3 sequence is CASSLGQGKLDTEAFF. Here the CDR3 DNA reads TGTGCCAGCAGTTTAGGACAGGGAAAGCTGGACACTGAAGCTTTCTTT.